This T cell receptor (beta chain) was sequenced in a study of T cells in Graves' hyperthyroidism and ophthalmopathy. Study details: Sampling of peripheral blood happened at initial diagnosis, prior to any treatment. General study points: The blood repertoire included most of the expanded thyroid clonotypes above 0.001.

CDR1 is SGHTA, CDR2 FQGTGA, per germline. The CDR3 totals 18 residues. V trimming: 0 bases; J trimming: 2 bases; junction bases outside the gene matches: 9. This clonotype appeared many times. As yet, its antigen is unknown. Amplified TCR beta CDR3 regions came from RNA transcripts. The HTBI set primed first-round TCR CDR3 RT-PCR. TCRdb recomputed calls from the multiplex PCR reads with MiXCR, one row per CDR3 protein. In the table there are around 97,000 distinct CDR3 sequences, 47% of which are singletons. The sequenced sample was blood. V and J are TRBV7-3 and TRBJ2-3; TRBD1 matches 9 bases. This clonotype was obtained from a man between 40 and 49 years old with Graves' hyperthyroidism. The CDR3 DNA is TGTGCCAGCAGCTTAACGGGACAGGGAAGCCTTTACACAGATACGCAGTATTTT. Residues: CASSLTGQGSLYTDTQYF.